These 30 T cell receptor beta chains share one sample of origin, sequenced in a study of human T cells and chemical hapten exposure. Via MiXCR, TCRdb re-called the RACE reads, giving one row per CDR3 protein. The sample carries some 79,000 distinct CDR3 sequences, about 10% recorded once. Noted time point: patch test 2, 6 weeks after DPC sensitization. Specified treatment: therapeutic diphenylcyclopropenone sensitization with weekly scalp DPC. The material sequenced was whole blood, taken in connection with sensitization to the hapten diphenylcyclopropenone (DPC). The receptor set was obtained from a woman aged 45-60 years with alopecia areata. Some clones in this sample may be carry-over from other donors' samples.

J is TRBJ1-2 and V is TRBV5-1, with 7 bases fitting TRBD1. The V gene end was trimmed by 6 bases and the J gene end by 8 bases; junction bases not matched to a gene: 7. The CDR3 is made up of 12 amino acids. Germline lookup yields CDR1 SGHRS and CDR2 YFSETQ. CDR3 loop: CASNPRQGGYTF. DNA for the CDR3: TGCGCCAGCAACCCGCGACAGGGAGGCTACACCTTC.

This chain uses TRBV18 with TRBJ2-3; the D gene is possibly TRBD2 (6 bases). The CDR3 spans 14 residues. The V end was cut by 2 bases, the J end by 4 bases, with 10 bases between. Germline CDR1 KGHSH, CDR2 LQKENI. In DNA form, the CDR3 reads TGTGCCAGCTCACCAGGCCGACTAGCAGATACGCAGTATTTT. Translating it yields CASSPGRLADTQYF.

A few counts support this clonotype. The CDR3 is CSVEHLRDTEAFF. Here the CDR3 DNA reads TGCAGCGTTGAGCACCTACGGGACACTGAAGCTTTCTTT. The rearrangement joins TRBV29-1 to TRBJ1-1, with unresolved D. The V end lost 3 bases, the J end lost 3 bases, and 11 bases lay between the germline ends. The CDR3 has 13 amino acids. Looked up from germline, CDR1 is SQVTM and CDR2 is ANQGSEA. Combining the CDR3 with reference TRBV29-1 and TRBJ1-1 gives the whole variable domain SAVISQKPSRDICQRGTSLTIQCQVDSQVTMMFWYRQQPGQSLTLIATANQGSEATYESGFVIDKFPISRPNLTFSTLTVSNMSPEDSSIYLCSVEHLRDTEAFFGQGTRLTVV.

This clonotype was seen only a few times. The chain employs TRBV10-2 and TRBJ2-3, with no clear D. Germline V gene lookup returns CDR1 WSHSY and CDR2 SAAADI. The CDR3 consists of 14 residues. The V gene lost 8 bases and the J gene lost 4 bases, with 16 bases spanning the gap. This CDR3 is CASSSIRAADTQYF. The CDR3 nucleotides read TGCGCCAGCTCTTCGATACGGGCGGCAGATACGCAGTATTTT.

The chain combines TRBV29-1 with TRBJ2-1; 10 bases fit TRBD1. V shed 6 bases and J 7 bases; nucleotides not matched to a gene: 3. This CDR3 has 12 amino acids. CDR1 is SQVTM and CDR2 is ANQGSEA in the germline V gene. CDR3 sequence: CSVGQGGNEQFF. In nucleotides, the CDR3 is TGCAGCGTCGGACAGGGGGGTAATGAGCAGTTCTTC.

The chain links TRBV7-2 to TRBJ2-3; perhaps TRBD1 as D (6 bases). Germline loops: CDR1 SGHTA, CDR2 FQGNSA. V lost 2 bases, J lost 4 bases, and 7 bases lay in between. The CDR3 runs to 13 residues. This chain's CDR3 is CASSLTGSDTQYF. The CDR3 DNA sequence: TGTGCCAGCAGCTTAACAGGGTCAGATACGCAGTATTTT. The whole variable domain, remainder taken from reference TRBV7-2 and TRBJ2-3, is GAGVSQSPSNKVTEKGKDVELRCDPISGHTALYWYRQSLGQGLEFLIYFQGNSAPDKSGLPSDRFSAERTGGSVSTLTIQRTQQEDSAVYLCASSLTGSDTQYFGPGTRLTVL.

This clonotype was detected a few times. The J gene is TRBJ2-7, the V gene TRBV20-1; D tentatively fits TRBD1 or TRBD2 (5 bases each). The CDR3 is 13 residues long. Germline V gene sequence: CDR1 DFQATT, CDR2 SNEGSKA (reference sequence). Trimming removed 5 bases from V and 5 bases from J, with 16 bases in between. CDR3 residues: CSAGRGDSNEQYF. The CDR3 DNA reads TGCAGTGCTGGACGGGGCGATTCCAACGAGCAGTACTTC.

The chain uses TRBV7-2 and TRBJ2-4; D may be TRBD1 or TRBD2 (5 bases each). The germline V gene encodes CDR1 SGHTA and CDR2 FQGNSA. The CDR3 has 16 residues. V gave up 1 base and J gave up 7 bases, with 17 bases separating them. The CDR3, as DNA: TGTGCCAGCAGCTTAGGAATTGGGGGATGGTGGAACATTCAGTACTTC. As protein: CASSLGIGGWWNIQYF.

This clonotype occurred many times. In DNA, the CDR3 is TGTGCCAGCTCACCCGGGACAGGGGGGTTGAACACTGAAGCTTTCTTT. Amino acid sequence: CASSPGTGGLNTEAFF. This rearrangement joins TRBV18 to TRBJ1-1; TRBD1 agrees at 11 bases. CDR1 is KGHSH and CDR2 is LQKENI in the germline V gene. The CDR3 has 16 amino acids. V lost 3 bases to trimming and J lost 0 bases; unmatched junction nucleotides: 3.

This sequence joins TRBV20-1 and TRBJ2-1; D is perhaps TRBD1 (5 bases). This CDR3 spans 16 amino acids. Germline-derived CDR1 and CDR2 are DFQATT and SNEGSKA (reference sequence). Trimming pared 0 bases from V and 7 bases from J, leaving 19 bases between. As DNA, the CDR3 is TGCAGTGCTAGAGATGTGGGGCTAGTTCTGGAGAATGAGCAGTTCTTC. Encoded protein: CSARDVGLVLENEQFF.

A few counts support this clonotype. This chain links TRBV28 with TRBJ1-5; a possible D gene is TRBD1 (5 bases). The CDR3 runs 15 residues. Germline V gives CDR1 MDHEN, CDR2 SYDVKM. The V gene lost 6 bases and the J gene lost 2 bases, with 14 bases spanning the gap. CDR3 sequence: CASSLYDSRNQPQHF. The CDR3 nucleotides are TGTGCCAGCAGCCTCTACGACAGTCGCAATCAGCCCCAGCATTTT.

This clonotype was detected many times. The chain couples TRBV2 to TRBJ2-3, with 12 bases lining up with TRBD2. The V gene end was trimmed by 2 bases and the J gene end by 3 bases; junction bases not matched to a gene: 0. CDR1 is SNHLY, CDR2 FYNNEI, per germline. This CDR3 has 15 amino acids. This chain's CDR3 is CASSELAGGTDTQYF. The DNA for the CDR3 is TGTGCCAGCAGTGAACTAGCGGGAGGGACAGATACGCAGTATTTT.

This clonotype was seen only a few times. The chain recombines TRBV5-5 with TRBJ2-3, with 8 bases matching TRBD2. CDR1 SGHKS and CDR2 YYEKEE come from the germline V gene (reference sequence). This CDR3 is 15 amino acids long. V was clipped by 4 bases and J by 1 base; unmatched bases: 5. The CDR3 sequence is CASSPTTSGTDTQYF. As DNA, the CDR3 is TGTGCCAGCAGCCCGACGACTAGCGGCACAGATACGCAGTATTTT.

This clonotype occurred a few times. V usage is TRBV12-3 or TRBV12-4 and J usage is TRBJ2-5; D is unresolved. The ends were cut back, 3 bases at V and 7 bases at J, with 9 bases in the middle. This CDR3 has 12 residues. The CDR3 loop is CASSFHLGTQYF. The DNA of the CDR3 is TGTGCCAGCAGTTTCCACCTTGGGACCCAGTACTTC.

Ten or more counts support this clonotype. The V and J genes are TRBV20-1 and TRBJ2-1; D is unclear. V lost 5 bases, J lost 6 bases, and 8 bases lay in between. The CDR3 length is 11 residues. In germline, CDR1 is DFQATT, CDR2 SNEGSKA (reference sequence). The chain's CDR3 is CSALEVNEQFF. The CDR3 coding sequence is TGCAGTGCTCTCGAAGTCAATGAGCAGTTCTTC.

This clonotype has ten or more counts. V gene TRBV10-3 combines with J gene TRBJ2-3, with 13 nucleotides matching TRBD2. Trimming took 3 bases from V and 5 from J; bases not matched to a gene: 17. In germline, CDR1 is ENHRY, CDR2 SYGVKD. This CDR3 spans 20 amino acids. The CDR3 DNA reads TGTGCCATCAGTGACAACCGGGACAGTTATACTAGCGGGAGGGGAGATACGCAGTATTTT. Translating gives CAISDNRDSYTSGRGDTQYF.

This clonotype showed up many times. The gene calls are TRBV4-2 and TRBJ2-1, with 14 nucleotides matching TRBD2. V was pared by 3 bases and J by 7 bases, with 11 bases of the junction left unmatched. CDR1 is LGHNA, CDR2 YNFKEQ, per germline. CDR3 length: 18 amino acids. Here the CDR3 reads CASSHRSGLAGAGNEQFF. The DNA of the CDR3 is TGTGCCAGCAGCCATCGATCGGGACTAGCGGGAGCAGGTAATGAGCAGTTCTTC.

The chain recombines TRBV7-7 with TRBJ2-5; 7 nucleotides line up with TRBD1. CDR1 and CDR2 from the germline V gene are SSHAT and FNYEAQ (reference sequence). The ends lost 4 bases at V and 7 bases at J; junction bases unmatched: 6. The CDR3 totals 13 residues. The CDR3 sequence is CASSSTGAGTQYF. In nucleotides, the CDR3 is TGTGCCAGCAGCTCTACAGGGGCCGGGACCCAGTACTTC.

V gene TRBV14 combines with J gene TRBJ2-2; D not resolved. Trimming removed 0 bases at V and 6 bases at J, with 8 bases between. CDR3 length: 14 residues. The germline V gene has CDR1 SGHDN and CDR2 FVKESK. As DNA, the CDR3 is TGTGCCAGCAGCCAAGATATAAGGGCCGGGGAGCTGTTTTTT. It yields the protein CASSQDIRAGELFF.

The gene calls are TRBV11-3 and TRBJ2-2; the D gene could be TRBD1 or TRBD2 (5 bases each). The CDR3 covers 14 residues. Germline V CDR1 and CDR2: SGHNT, YENEEA. V gave up 4 bases and J gave up 6 bases, with 12 bases separating them. The CDR3, as DNA: TGTGCCAGCAGCTCGGGACGATTTCCCGGGGAGCTGTTTTTT. It yields the protein CASSSGRFPGELFF.

The sample holds many counts of this clonotype. The chain recombines TRBV11-2 with TRBJ2-1; 12 bases map to TRBD2. This CDR3 comprises 16 residues. Trimming removed 2 bases from V and 2 bases from J; junction bases left unmatched: 1. Germline CDR1 reads SGHAT; CDR2 reads FQNNGV. DNA for the CDR3: TGTGCCAGCAGCTTATGGACTAGCGGGACCTACAATGAGCAGTTCTTC. It encodes CASSLWTSGTYNEQFF.

This clonotype was observed at least ten times. This chain joins TRBV30 and TRBJ2-1; 11 bases align to TRBD2. The germline V gene has CDR1 GTSNPN and CDR2 SVGIG (reference sequence). V trimming: 3 bases; J trimming: 8 bases; junction bases outside the gene matches: 3. This CDR3 contains 13 residues. This chain's CDR3 is CAWRTSGTHEQFF. The DNA of the CDR3 is TGTGCCTGGAGGACTAGCGGGACCCATGAGCAGTTCTTC.

In its sample, this clonotype was seen many times. The chain joins TRBV20-1 to TRBJ1-6, with 11 nucleotides matching TRBD1. The ends lost 6 bases at V and 10 bases at J; junction bases unmatched: 8. This CDR3 comprises 14 residues. Germline CDR1 is DFQATT and CDR2 is SNEGSKA (reference sequence). Here the CDR3 DNA reads TGCAGTGCCCGGGACAGGGGGGTAGGGTCACCCCTCCACTTT. This sequence encodes CSARDRGVGSPLHF.

There are a few counts of this clonotype. The chain links TRBV20-1 to TRBJ1-1; D gene unclear. V gave up 7 bases and J gave up 7 bases, with 10 bases separating them. Germline loops: CDR1 DFQATT, CDR2 SNEGSKA (reference sequence). The length of the CDR3 is 10 residues. In DNA, the CDR3 is TGCAGTGGAGGAGAGGGTGAAGCTTTCTTT. Translating gives CSGGEGEAFF.

The chain uses TRBV5-1 and TRBJ2-7; the match to TRBD2 covers 9 bases. This CDR3 contains 16 residues. The germline V gene has CDR1 SGHRS and CDR2 YFSETQ. V gave up 0 bases and J gave up 2 bases; unmatched junction bases: 6. This CDR3 reads CASSLAMIAGAYEQYF. In DNA form, the CDR3 reads TGCGCCAGCAGCTTGGCCATGATAGCGGGGGCCTACGAGCAGTACTTC.

This clonotype has only a few counts. J is TRBJ2-5 and V is TRBV6-1; D uncertain. This CDR3 is built from 12 residues. CDR1 and CDR2 (germline): MNHNS, SASEGT. Trimming shortened V by 1 base and J by 7 bases, and 7 bases separated the two germline ends. The CDR3 sequence is CASSEVLVTQYF. The DNA of the CDR3 is TGTGCCAGCAGTGAAGTGTTAGTGACCCAGTACTTC.

This clonotype was detected many times. The chain uses TRBV11-2 and TRBJ1-1; D remains ambiguous. This CDR3 is 12 amino acids long. V shed 3 bases and J shed 5 bases, with 7 bases lying between them. Germline lookup yields CDR1 SGHAT and CDR2 FQNNGV. This chain's CDR3 is CASSLGRTEAFF. The CDR3, as DNA: TGTGCCAGCAGCTTGGGCAGGACTGAAGCTTTCTTT.

Many counts were recorded for this clonotype. The gene calls are TRBV18 and TRBJ2-7; no definite D call. CDR3 length: 14 residues. Trimming took 0 bases from V and 0 from J, leaving 6 bases between them. Germline lookup yields CDR1 KGHSH and CDR2 LQKENI. The CDR3 is CASSPPWDSYEQYF. The CDR3 nucleotides are TGTGCCAGCTCACCACCCTGGGACTCCTACGAGCAGTACTTC.

This clonotype was detected many times. V usage is TRBV20-1 and J usage is TRBJ2-7; 7 bases agree with TRBD2. The ends lost 2 bases at V and 3 bases at J; junction bases unmatched: 13. The CDR3 runs 16 residues. Germline CDR1 reads DFQATT; CDR2 reads SNEGSKA (reference sequence). CDR3 region: CSARNSLGPSGYEQYF. Here the CDR3 DNA reads TGCAGTGCTAGAAACTCCCTGGGGCCTAGCGGCTACGAGCAGTACTTC.

This clonotype was seen at least ten times. The J gene is TRBJ2-7, the V gene TRBV12-5, with 8 bases identical to TRBD1. Germline CDR1 is LGHNT and CDR2 is FRNRAP. With 5 bases clipped from V and 1 base from J, the junction kept 13 bases outside the gene matches. The CDR3 runs to 17 residues. The CDR3 protein is CASGINPGTGLSYEQYF. The CDR3 nucleotides are TGTGCTAGTGGTATAAACCCCGGGACAGGCTTATCCTACGAGCAGTACTTC.